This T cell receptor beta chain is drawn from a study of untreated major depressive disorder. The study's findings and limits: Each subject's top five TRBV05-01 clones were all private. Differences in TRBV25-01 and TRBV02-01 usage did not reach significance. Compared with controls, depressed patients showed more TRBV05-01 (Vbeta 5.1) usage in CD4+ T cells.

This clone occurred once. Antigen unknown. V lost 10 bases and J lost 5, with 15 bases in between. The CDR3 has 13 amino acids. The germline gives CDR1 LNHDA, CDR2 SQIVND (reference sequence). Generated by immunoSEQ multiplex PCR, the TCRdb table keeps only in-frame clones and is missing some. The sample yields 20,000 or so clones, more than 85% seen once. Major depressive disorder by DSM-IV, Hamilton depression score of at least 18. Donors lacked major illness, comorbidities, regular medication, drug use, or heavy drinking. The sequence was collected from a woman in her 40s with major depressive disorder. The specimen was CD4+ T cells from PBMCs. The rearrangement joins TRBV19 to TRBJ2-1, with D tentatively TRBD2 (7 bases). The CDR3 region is CATGGGLNNEQFF. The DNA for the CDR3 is TGTGCCACCGGCGGGGGCCTCAACAATGAGCAGTTCTTC.